Sequencing of this T cell receptor (beta chain) was carried out in a study of CD8+ T cells in alopecia areata. Background on the study: Oral tofacitinib, 5 to 10 mg twice daily, was given in an open-label trial. Overall study findings and caveats: An increase in clonality over normal scalp was evident in lesional scalp, especially alopecia totalis/universalis.

Lesional scalp punch biopsies and peripheral blood came from alopecia areata patients. The sample holds a few counts of this clone. The antigen is not known. The CDR3 is made up of 12 amino acids. The germline V gene encodes CDR1 GTSNPN and CDR2 SVGIG (reference sequence). The J segment lost 2 bases and the V segment lost 8 bases, leaving 3 bases of the junction unmatched. The sequencing template was cDNA reverse transcribed from extracted RNA. Only in-frame clones appear in the TCRdb table, and some are missing; sequencing was by immunoSEQ multiplex PCR. The repertoire holds about 180,000 clones, with around 63% as singletons.

The specimen was CD4+ T cells sorted from blood, collected at week 0. This TCR was recovered from a human donor with alopecia areata. The chain recombines TRBV30 with TRBJ1-2, with 9 bases matching TRBD1. CDR3 coding DNA: TGTGCCGGGACAGGGACGAACTATGGCTACACCTTC. It yields the protein CAGTGTNYGYTF.